What follows are 9 T cell receptor beta chains derived from one specimen sequenced in a study of vaccination effects on CD4 cells after COVID-19. The antigens these receptors bind are not known. Libraries were prepared by immunoSEQ multiplex PCR; TCRdb keeps only in-frame clonotypes and omits some of them. The sample includes tens of thousands of clones, roughly 78% of them seen just once. Antigen-specific CD4+ T cells expanded by the ViraFEST assay with viral peptide pools were then sequenced. Culturing for ten to eleven days preceded CD4+ T cell isolation. Vaccine recipients lacked prior SARS-CoV-2 infection and had negative nucleocapsid antibodies. Source: CD4+ T cells from PBMCs cultured with HCoV-OC43 spike peptides, taken before COVID-19 vaccination. Subset of the sample: HCoV-OC43 spike overlapping peptide pool stimulation. The origin of the receptors is a human donor who received a COVID-19 vaccine.

The chain uses TRBV7-9 and TRBJ1-3, with D hard to call. The V end lost 3 bases, the J end lost 3 bases, and 12 bases lay between the germline ends. This CDR3 is built from 15 residues. Germline CDR1 reads SEHNR; CDR2 reads FQNEAQ (reference sequence). CDR3 DNA sequence: TGTGCCAGCAGCTTGGGGTGGTCCAATGGAAACACCATATATTTT. Amino acid sequence: CASSLGWSNGNTIYF.

The chain couples TRBV11-3 to TRBJ1-2; 9 bases match TRBD1. The V gene end was trimmed by 5 bases and the J gene end by 8 bases; junction bases not matched to a gene: 12. Germline V gene sequence: CDR1 SGHNT, CDR2 YENEEA. The CDR3 is made up of 15 amino acids. This CDR3 is CASSKRPGTGFGYTF. CDR3 in DNA: TGTGCCAGCAGCAAACGTCCCGGGACAGGGTTCGGCTACACCTTC. Complete variable domain (other parts from reference TRBV11-3 and TRBJ1-2): EAGVVQSPRYKIIEKKQPVAFWCNPISGHNTLYWYLQNLGQGPELLIRYENEEAVDDSQLPKDRFSAERLKGVDSTLKIQPAELGDSAVYLCASSKRPGTGFGYTFGSGTRLTVV.

The V call is TRBV7-2, the J call TRBJ1-5; TRBD1 might be the D (5 bases). V was pared by 3 bases and J by 13 bases, with 13 bases between. The CDR3 runs 12 residues. Germline CDR1 reads SGHTA; CDR2 reads FQGNSA. The CDR3 sequence is CASSFTGERQHF. The CDR3 DNA follows: TGTGCCAGCAGCTTTACAGGTGAAAGGCAGCATTTT.

The V gene is TRBV21-1, the J gene TRBJ2-5. TRBV21-1 is assigned pseudogene status. The CDR3 sequence is 12 residues long. For the CDR3, the DNA is TGTGCCAGCAGCCCGCTGGGGGAGACCCAGTACTTC. Residues: CASSPLGETQYF.

This clone was seen a handful of times. This chain joins TRBV2 and TRBJ2-1, with 7 bases lining up with TRBD2. Germline V gene lookup returns CDR1 SNHLY and CDR2 FYNNEI. The CDR3 is made up of 14 amino acids. The J segment lost 7 bases and the V segment lost 7 bases, leaving 10 bases of the junction unmatched. DNA for the CDR3: TGTGCCAGCAAATGGGAGGGGCTTGCTAATGAGCAGTTCTTC. It specifies CASKWEGLANEQFF.

This clone was counted a single time. The chain couples TRBV19 to TRBJ2-7, with D perhaps matching TRBD1 or TRBD2 (5 bases each). CDR1 is LNHDA, CDR2 SQIVND, per germline (reference sequence). This CDR3 contains 14 residues. Trimming left V 3 bases short and J 4 bases short, with 13 bases between. DNA for the CDR3: TGTGCCAGTAGTATCCGGGACCATACTTACGAGCAGTACGTC. Translated, it gives CASSIRDHTYEQYV.

The chain couples TRBV7-2 to TRBJ2-5, with 9 bases that match TRBD1. The V and J ends lost 5 bases and 7 bases, in that order; junction bases with no gene match: 8. The CDR3 is 14 residues long. Germline V gene sequence: CDR1 SGHTA, CDR2 FQGNSA. As DNA, the CDR3 is TGTGCCAGCAGCGACCGGACAGGGGTAGTGACCCAGTACTTC. Translation: CASSDRTGVVTQYF. Based on the CDR3 plus reference TRBV7-2 and TRBJ2-5, the full variable domain is GAGVSQSPSNKVTEKGKDVELRCDPISGHTALYWYRQSLGQGLEFLIYFQGNSAPDKSGLPSDRFSAERTGGSVSTLTIQRTQQEDSAVYLCASSDRTGVVTQYFGPGTRLLVL.

The rearrangement joins TRBV19 to TRBJ1-1, with TRBD1 identical over 8 bases. The CDR3 totals 13 residues. CDR1 LNHDA and CDR2 SQIVND come from the germline V gene (reference sequence). J gave up 11 bases and V 3 bases, and 8 bases lay outside the gene matches. The CDR3 protein is CASSIDLQGVAFF. The CDR3 nucleotides read TGTGCCAGTAGTATCGATCTACAGGGGGTTGCTTTCTTT.

J is TRBJ2-7 and V is TRBV5-8; 8 bases are a match to TRBD1. CDR1 and CDR2 (germline): SGHTS, YDEGEE. The CDR3 has 14 amino acids. Trimming at V came to 7 bases and at J to 3 bases, leaving 9 bases not matched to a gene. CDR3 region: CASSGTGENYEQYV. CDR3 DNA: TGTGCCAGCTCCGGGACAGGAGAAAACTACGAGCAGTACGTC.